Listed below are T cell receptor beta chains from one sample, sequenced in a study of human T cells and chemical hapten exposure. From the RACE reads, TCRdb called clonotypes with MiXCR, one entry per CDR3 protein. The sample has more than 70,000 distinct CDR3 sequences, 8.5% to 9% seen once. The source material was whole blood, sampled in connection with sensitization to the hapten diphenylcyclopropenone (DPC). The receptors here all came from a man in his forties with alopecia areata. Some clones in this sample may be carry-over from other donors' samples. Both conserved end residues are part of each CDR3. A D gene is named only where the DNA matches it firmly. Size values are once, few and many counts, or a class for expanded clones, and some rows have none.

cdr3_nt cdr3_aa clone_size d_call j_call v_call
TGTGCCAGCATGGGGGCAGGGACAGATACGCAGTATTTT CASMGAGTDTQYF few . TRBJ2-3 TRBV6-5
TGTGCCAGCAGTCAAACCTTCAGCAATCAGCCCCAGCATTTT CASSQTFSNQPQHF many . TRBJ1-5 TRBV6-2/TRBV6-3
TGTGCCTGGACCACCGGACTAGCGAGCACAGATACGCAGTATTTT CAWTTGLASTDTQYF . TRBD2 TRBJ2-3 TRBV30
TGTGCCACCAGCAGAGATAGCGGGAGCTCCTACAATGAGCAGTTCTTC CATSRDSGSSYNEQFF many TRBD2 TRBJ2-1 TRBV15
TGCAGCGTTGTATCAGGGGGCAATCAGCCCCAGCATTTT CSVVSGGNQPQHF . . TRBJ1-5 TRBV29-1
TGTGCCACTCAAAGGGACTACGCCTCGGATACGCAGTATTTT CATQRDYASDTQYF few TRBD2 TRBJ2-3 TRBV6-2/TRBV6-3
TGTGCCAGCAGTGACCGCGGATTGAGTACTGAAGCTTTCTTT CASSDRGLSTEAFF . . TRBJ1-1 TRBV6-1
TGTGCCAGCAGGTTAGGGGGGAACAGAAGAGATGAGCAGTTCTTC CASRLGGNRRDEQFF few . TRBJ2-1 TRBV7-9
TGTGCCAGCAGCCAGACAGGGGATAATTCACCCCTCCACTTT CASSQTGDNSPLHF many TRBD1 TRBJ1-6 TRBV28
TGTGCCAGCAGGGTGGGACAGGGGCCCTACAATGAGCAGTTCTTC CASRVGQGPYNEQFF many TRBD1 TRBJ2-1 TRBV2
TGTGCCAGCGGGACAGGGGGGTGGGAGGGGTACAATGAGCAGTTCTTC CASGTGGWEGYNEQFF few TRBD1 TRBJ2-1 TRBV7-9
TGTGCCAGCAGCCCCGCGGGACTAGCGGGAGACGAGCAGTACTTC CASSPAGLAGDEQYF . TRBD2 TRBJ2-7 TRBV7-3
TGTGCCAGCAGCTATACCCTAGTGATCGTCGGGGAGCTGTTTTTT CASSYTLVIVGELFF . . TRBJ2-2 TRBV3-1
TGCAGCGCTGTTTCCCCAACAGATACGCAGTATTTT CSAVSPTDTQYF . . TRBJ2-3 TRBV29-1
TGTGCCAGCAGCTTAATTAGGCAGACCTCCTATGGCTACACCTTC CASSLIRQTSYGYTF many . TRBJ1-2 TRBV7-8
TGTGCCAGCAGTTCAGGGCTCTATGGCTACACCTTC CASSSGLYGYTF . . TRBJ1-2 TRBV28
TGTGCCAGCAGTTGGGGACAGGGGGATCAGCCCCAGCATTTT CASSWGQGDQPQHF many TRBD1 TRBJ1-5 TRBV27
TGTGCCACCTGGGGCAGGGAGCAGCCCCAGCATTTT CATWGREQPQHF many . TRBJ1-5 TRBV24-1
TGTGCCAGCAGACAGTACAATGAGCAGTTCTTC CASRQYNEQFF many . TRBJ2-1 TRBV6-2/TRBV6-3
TGTGCCAGCAGTTACGTGGGCCCAGAGAGACAAGAGACCCAGTACTTC CASSYVGPERQETQYF many . TRBJ2-5 TRBV6-5
TGTGCCACCCGGAACTCCGGGACCGTTACGAATGAGCAGTTCTTC CATRNSGTVTNEQFF . . TRBJ2-1 TRBV6-4
TGTGCCAGCAGCTTACGTCGGGAATTCTCTGGGGCCAACGTCCTGACTTTC CASSLRREFSGANVLTF many . TRBJ2-6 TRBV7-9
TGTGCCAGCAGTTACAGGGATAGCAATTCACCCCTCCACTTT CASSYRDSNSPLHF few . TRBJ1-6 TRBV6-6
TGTGCCAGCAGTTACTCGACGGTACCCAATGGCTACACCTTC CASSYSTVPNGYTF few . TRBJ1-2 TRBV6-5
TGTGCCAGCAGTTTTGTGAACACTGAAGCTTTCTTT CASSFVNTEAFF few . TRBJ1-1 TRBV6-2/TRBV6-3
TGCAGCGTTGGTTGGGGGGCTAATGAAAAACTGTTTTTT CSVGWGANEKLFF many . TRBJ1-4 TRBV29-1
TGTGCCAGCAGCTTTCAACGGGGGATGGACGAGCAGTACTTC CASSFQRGMDEQYF few . TRBJ2-7 TRBV7-9
TGCAGTGCTAAAGTTCTTATGATCGAGCAGTACTTC CSAKVLMIEQYF many . TRBJ2-7 TRBV20-1
TGTGCCAGCAGCCCGGAAGGGGGCAATTCACCCCTCCACTTT CASSPEGGNSPLHF many TRBD1 TRBJ1-6 TRBV7-8
TGTGCCAGCAGTGATCGTTGGGCCAATGAGCAGTTCTTC CASSDRWANEQFF . . TRBJ2-1 TRBV2
TGCGCCAGCAGCGTGTTTGGAGGGAGCTCCTACAATGAGCAGTTCTTC CASSVFGGSSYNEQFF few . TRBJ2-1 TRBV5-1
TGTGCCAGCAGTTTAGGGCAGGATACGCAGTATTTT CASSLGQDTQYF few . TRBJ2-3 TRBV28
TGTGCCAGCAGCCTTCTAGCGGGAGGTAACACAGATACGCAGTATTTT CASSLLAGGNTDTQYF many TRBD2 TRBJ2-3 TRBV7-2
TGTGCCACCAGTGATTTGGCATCGGCAGCGCAAGAGACCCAGTACTTC CATSDLASAAQETQYF . . TRBJ2-5 TRBV24-1
TGCAGCAGCCGGGACTCGATCAATGAGCAGTTCTTC CSSRDSINEQFF few . TRBJ2-1 TRBV29-1
TGTGCCACAGCTGAGGCTAGCGGGACCTACAATGAGCAGTTCTTC CATAEASGTYNEQFF . TRBD2 TRBJ2-1 TRBV6-5
TGTGCCAGCAGTTACCCACTAGCGGGAGGTCCGAGCTCCTACAATGAGCAGTTCTTC CASSYPLAGGPSSYNEQFF few TRBD2 TRBJ2-1 TRBV6-2/TRBV6-3
TGTGCCAGCAGCCCCCTACCGGGACTAGAATACAATGAGCAGTTCTTC CASSPLPGLEYNEQFF many TRBD2 TRBJ2-1 TRBV3-1
TGCAGCGTTGATTCATTCCCTGAAGCTTTCTTT CSVDSFPEAFF . . TRBJ1-1 TRBV29-1
TGTGCCAGCAGTTTACAGCTAGCGGGGAGGGATACGCAGTATTTT CASSLQLAGRDTQYF many TRBD2 TRBJ2-3 TRBV12-3/TRBV12-4
TGTGCCAGCAGCCACGAGGGACTAGCGGGAAGAGATACGCAGTATTTT CASSHEGLAGRDTQYF few TRBD2 TRBJ2-3 TRBV4-2
TGTGCCAGCAGCATAAAAAACCGAAACACCATATATTTT CASSIKNRNTIYF few . TRBJ1-3 TRBV7-8
TGTGCCAGCAGTACCCGGACAGGGGGCCCCTACGAGCAGTACTTC CASSTRTGGPYEQYF few TRBD1 TRBJ2-7 TRBV28
TGTGCCAGCAGTTATTCGGGGGGGACTGAAGCTTTCTTT CASSYSGGTEAFF . . TRBJ1-1 TRBV6-2/TRBV6-3